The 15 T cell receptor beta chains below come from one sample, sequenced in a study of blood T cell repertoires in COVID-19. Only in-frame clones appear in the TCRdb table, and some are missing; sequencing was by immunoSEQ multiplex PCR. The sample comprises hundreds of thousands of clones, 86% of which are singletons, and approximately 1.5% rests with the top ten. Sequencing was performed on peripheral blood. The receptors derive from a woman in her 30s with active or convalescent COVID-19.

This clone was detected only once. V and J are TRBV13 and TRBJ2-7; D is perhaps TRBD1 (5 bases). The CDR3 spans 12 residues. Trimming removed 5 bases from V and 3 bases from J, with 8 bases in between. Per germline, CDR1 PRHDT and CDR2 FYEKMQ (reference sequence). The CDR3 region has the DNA TGTGCCAGCAGCAGGGGATACTACGAGCAGTACTTC. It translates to CASSRGYYEQYF.

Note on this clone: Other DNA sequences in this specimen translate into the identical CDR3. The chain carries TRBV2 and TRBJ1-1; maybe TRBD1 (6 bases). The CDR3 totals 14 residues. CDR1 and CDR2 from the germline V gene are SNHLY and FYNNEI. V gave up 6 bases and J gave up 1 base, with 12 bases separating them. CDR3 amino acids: CASSADSSNTEAFF. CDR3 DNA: TGTGCCAGCAGCGCGGACAGCTCGAACACTGAAGCTTTCTTT.

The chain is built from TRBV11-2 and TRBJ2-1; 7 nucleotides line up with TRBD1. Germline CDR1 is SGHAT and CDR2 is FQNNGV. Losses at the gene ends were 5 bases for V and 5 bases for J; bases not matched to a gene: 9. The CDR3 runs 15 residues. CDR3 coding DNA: TGTGCCAGCAGCGACCGGGACAGCATCCACAATGAGCAGTTCTTC. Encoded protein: CASSDRDSIHNEQFF.

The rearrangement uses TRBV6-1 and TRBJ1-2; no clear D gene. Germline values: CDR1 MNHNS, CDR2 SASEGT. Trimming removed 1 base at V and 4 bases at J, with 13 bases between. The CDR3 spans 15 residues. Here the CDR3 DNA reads TGTGCCAGCAGTGAAGGCTTCTGGGCCGCCTATGGCTACACCTTC. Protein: CASSEGFWAAYGYTF.

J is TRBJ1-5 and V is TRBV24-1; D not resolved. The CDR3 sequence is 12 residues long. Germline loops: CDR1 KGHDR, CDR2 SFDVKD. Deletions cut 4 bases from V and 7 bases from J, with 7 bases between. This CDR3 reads CATSDGVQPQHF. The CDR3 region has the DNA TGTGCCACCAGTGACGGAGTACAGCCCCAGCATTTT.

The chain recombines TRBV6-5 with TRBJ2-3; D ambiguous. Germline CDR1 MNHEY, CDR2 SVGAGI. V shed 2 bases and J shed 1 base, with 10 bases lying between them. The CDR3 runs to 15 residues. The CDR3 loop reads CASSYGLPRTDTQYF. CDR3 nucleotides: TGTGCCAGCAGTTACGGGCTACCTCGCACAGATACGCAGTATTTT.

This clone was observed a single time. The chain's CDR3 is CASTIGGLNTEAFF. CDR3 in DNA: TGTGCCAGCACCATAGGGGGATTGAACACTGAAGCTTTCTTT. The chain is built from TRBV6-5 and TRBJ1-1, with D possibly being TRBD1 (6 bases). Per germline, CDR1 MNHEY and CDR2 SVGAGI. The germline V and J ends were trimmed by 7 bases and 0 bases, with 12 bases remaining between them. The length of the CDR3 is 14 residues.

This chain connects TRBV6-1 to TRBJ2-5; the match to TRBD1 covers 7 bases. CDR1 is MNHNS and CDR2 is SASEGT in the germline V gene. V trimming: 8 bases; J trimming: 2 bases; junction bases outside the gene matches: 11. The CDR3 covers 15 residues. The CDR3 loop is CASCRDRDPQETQYF. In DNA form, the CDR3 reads TGTGCCAGCTGCAGGGACAGAGACCCACAAGAGACCCAGTACTTC.

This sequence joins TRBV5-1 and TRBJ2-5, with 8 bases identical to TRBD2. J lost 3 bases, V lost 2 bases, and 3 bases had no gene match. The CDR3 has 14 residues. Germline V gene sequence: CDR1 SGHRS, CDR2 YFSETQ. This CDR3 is CASSFTGGKETQYF. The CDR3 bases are TGCGCCAGCAGCTTTACGGGAGGGAAAGAGACCCAGTACTTC.

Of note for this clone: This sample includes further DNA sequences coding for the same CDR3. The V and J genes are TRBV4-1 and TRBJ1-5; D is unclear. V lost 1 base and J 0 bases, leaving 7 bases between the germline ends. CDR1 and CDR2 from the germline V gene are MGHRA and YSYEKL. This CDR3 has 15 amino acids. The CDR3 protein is CASSQVQNSNQPQHF. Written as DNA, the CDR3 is TGCGCCAGCAGCCAAGTACAGAATAGCAATCAGCCCCAGCATTTT.

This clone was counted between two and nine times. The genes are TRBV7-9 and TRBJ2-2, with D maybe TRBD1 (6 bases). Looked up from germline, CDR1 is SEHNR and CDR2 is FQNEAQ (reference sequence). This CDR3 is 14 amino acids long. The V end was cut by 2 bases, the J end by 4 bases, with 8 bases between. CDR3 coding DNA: TGTGCCAGCAGCTTAACAGGGATCACCGGGGAGCTGTTTTTT. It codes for CASSLTGITGELFF.

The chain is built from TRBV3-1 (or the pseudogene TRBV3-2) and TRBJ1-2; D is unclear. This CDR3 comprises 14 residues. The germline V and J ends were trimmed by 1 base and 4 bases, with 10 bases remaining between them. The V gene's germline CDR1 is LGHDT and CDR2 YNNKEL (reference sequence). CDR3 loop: CASSQGSGGYGYTF. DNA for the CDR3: TGTGCCAGCAGCCAAGGGTCCGGCGGCTATGGCTACACCTTC.

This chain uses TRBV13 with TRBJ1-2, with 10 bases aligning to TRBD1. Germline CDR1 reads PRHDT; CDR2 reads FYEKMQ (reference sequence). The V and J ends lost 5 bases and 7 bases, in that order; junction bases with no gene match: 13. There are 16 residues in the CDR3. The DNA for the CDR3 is TGTGCCAGCAGCCCCCGCTCGACCGGGACAGGGGTTGGCTACACCTTC. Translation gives CASSPRSTGTGVGYTF.

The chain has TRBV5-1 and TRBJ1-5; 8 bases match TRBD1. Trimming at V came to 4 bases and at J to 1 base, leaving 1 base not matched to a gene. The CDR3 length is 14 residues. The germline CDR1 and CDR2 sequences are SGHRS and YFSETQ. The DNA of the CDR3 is TGCGCCAGCAGCCAGGGGGCCAGCAATCAGCCCCAGCATTTT. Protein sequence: CASSQGASNQPQHF.

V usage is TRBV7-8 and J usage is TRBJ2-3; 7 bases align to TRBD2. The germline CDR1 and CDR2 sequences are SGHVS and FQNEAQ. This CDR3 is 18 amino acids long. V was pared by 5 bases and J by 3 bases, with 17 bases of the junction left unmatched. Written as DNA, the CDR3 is TGTGCCAGCAGCAGATCCCGCTGGGCGGGAGCGGGGACAGATACGCAGTATTTT. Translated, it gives CASSRSRWAGAGTDTQYF.